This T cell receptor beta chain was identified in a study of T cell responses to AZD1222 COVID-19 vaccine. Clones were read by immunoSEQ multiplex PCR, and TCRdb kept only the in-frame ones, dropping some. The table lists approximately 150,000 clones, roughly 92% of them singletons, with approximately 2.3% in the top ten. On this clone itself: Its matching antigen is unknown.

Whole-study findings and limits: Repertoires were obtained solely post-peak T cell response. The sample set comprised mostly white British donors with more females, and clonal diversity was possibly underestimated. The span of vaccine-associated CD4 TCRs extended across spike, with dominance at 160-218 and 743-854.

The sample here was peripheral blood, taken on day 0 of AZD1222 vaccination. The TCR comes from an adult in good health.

Written as DNA, the CDR3 is TGCGCCAGCACCCCCTCCAGGGGCCCCTCCTACGAGCAGTACTTC. This encodes CASTPSRGPSYEQYF. This chain connects TRBV5-1 to TRBJ2-7; perhaps TRBD1 as D (6 bases). CDR3 size: 15 residues. Trimming shortened V by 6 bases and J by 0 bases, and 16 bases separated the two germline ends. CDR1 and CDR2 (germline): SGHRS, YFSETQ.